The source of this TCR beta chain is a study of cytomegalovirus exposure and HLA in healthy donors. A multiplex PCR was run with 60 Vbeta primers and 13 Jbeta primers. Repertoires were generated with immunoSEQ multiplex PCR, while TCRdb's copy carries only in-frame clones and drops some. This table holds approximately 130,000 clones, approximately 85% found once. General observations from the study: The records held CMV serostatus as the only immune exposure information.

Comments on this clone: Its antigen is unidentified.

V lost 0 bases to trimming and J lost 5 bases, with 19 bases between them. CDR1 and CDR2 (germline): LGHNA, YSLEER. The CDR3 spans 17 residues. This clonotype was sampled from a boy younger than 18 in good health and CMV-seronegative. The sequenced material came from PBMCs. The chain recombines TRBV4-3 with TRBJ1-2, with D maybe TRBD1 (6 bases). CDR3 DNA sequence: TGCGCCAGCAGCCAAGATGGGGCAACGCCTAGGGGGTATGGCTACACCTTC. Protein: CASSQDGATPRGYGYTF.